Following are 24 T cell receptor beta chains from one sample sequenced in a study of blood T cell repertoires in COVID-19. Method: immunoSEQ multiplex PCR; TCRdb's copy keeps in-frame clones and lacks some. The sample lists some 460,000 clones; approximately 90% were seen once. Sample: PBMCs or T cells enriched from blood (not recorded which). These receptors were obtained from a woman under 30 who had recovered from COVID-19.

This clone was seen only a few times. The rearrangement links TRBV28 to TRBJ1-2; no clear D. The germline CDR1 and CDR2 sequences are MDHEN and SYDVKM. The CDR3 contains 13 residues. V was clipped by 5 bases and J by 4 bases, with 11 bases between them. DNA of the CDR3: TGTGCCAGCAGTCCCCCCGAGGGCTATGGCTACACCTTC. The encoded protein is CASSPPEGYGYTF.

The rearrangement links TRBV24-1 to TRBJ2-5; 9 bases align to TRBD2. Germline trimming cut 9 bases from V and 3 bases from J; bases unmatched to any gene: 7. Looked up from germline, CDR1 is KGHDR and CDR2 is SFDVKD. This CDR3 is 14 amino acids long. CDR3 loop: CATRVRGGKETQYF. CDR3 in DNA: TGTGCCACCCGAGTGCGGGGGGGCAAAGAGACCCAGTACTTC.

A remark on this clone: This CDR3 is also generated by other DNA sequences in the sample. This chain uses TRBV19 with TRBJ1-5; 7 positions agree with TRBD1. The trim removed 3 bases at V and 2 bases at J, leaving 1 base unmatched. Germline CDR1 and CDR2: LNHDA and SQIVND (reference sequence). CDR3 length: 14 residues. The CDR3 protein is CASSIGQGNQPQHF. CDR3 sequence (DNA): TGTGCCAGTAGTATTGGACAGGGCAATCAGCCCCAGCATTTT. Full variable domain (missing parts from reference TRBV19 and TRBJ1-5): DGGITQSPKYLFRKEGQNVTLSCEQNLNHDAMYWYRQDPGQGLRLIYYSQIVNDFQKGDIAEGYSVSREKKESFPLTVTSAQKNPTAFYLCASSIGQGNQPQHFGDGTRLSIL.

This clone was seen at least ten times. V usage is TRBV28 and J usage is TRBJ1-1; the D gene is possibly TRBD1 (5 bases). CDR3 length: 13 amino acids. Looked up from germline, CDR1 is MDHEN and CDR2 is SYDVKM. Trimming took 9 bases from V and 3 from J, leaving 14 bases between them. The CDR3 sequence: CARRLPGYTEAFF. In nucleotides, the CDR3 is TGTGCCAGGCGCCTCCCAGGGTACACTGAAGCTTTCTTT.

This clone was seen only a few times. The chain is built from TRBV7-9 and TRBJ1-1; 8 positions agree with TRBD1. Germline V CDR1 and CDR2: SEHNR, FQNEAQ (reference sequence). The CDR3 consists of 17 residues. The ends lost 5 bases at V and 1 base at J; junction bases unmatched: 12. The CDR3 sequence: CASSPSRDRFANTEAFF. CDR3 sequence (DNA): TGTGCCAGCAGCCCGTCCCGGGACAGGTTCGCGAACACTGAAGCTTTCTTT.

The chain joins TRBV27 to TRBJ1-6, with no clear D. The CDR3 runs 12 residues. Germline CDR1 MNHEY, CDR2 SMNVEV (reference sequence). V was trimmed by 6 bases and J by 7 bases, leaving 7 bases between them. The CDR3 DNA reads TGTGCCAGCAGCCTTTTAAATTCACCCCTCCACTTT. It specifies CASSLLNSPLHF.

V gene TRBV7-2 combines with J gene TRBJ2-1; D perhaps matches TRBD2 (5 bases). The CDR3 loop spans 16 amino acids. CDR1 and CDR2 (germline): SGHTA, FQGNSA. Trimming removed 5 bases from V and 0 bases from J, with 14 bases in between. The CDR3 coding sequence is TGTGCCAGCAGCCCCCCGGGGAGCGGCTCCTACAATGAGCAGTTCTTC. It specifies CASSPPGSGSYNEQFF.

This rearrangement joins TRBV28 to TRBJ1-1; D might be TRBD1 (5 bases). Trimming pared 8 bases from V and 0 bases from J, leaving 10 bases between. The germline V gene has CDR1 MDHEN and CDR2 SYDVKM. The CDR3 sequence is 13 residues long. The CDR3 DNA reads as TGTGCCAGCTGGGGCGACATGAACACTGAAGCTTTCTTT. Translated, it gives CASWGDMNTEAFF. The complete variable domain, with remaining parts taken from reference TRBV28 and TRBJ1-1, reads DVKVTQSSRYLVKRTGEKVFLECVQDMDHENMFWYRQDPGLGLRLIYFSYDVKMKEKGDIPEGYSVSREKKERFSLILESASTNQTSMYLCASWGDMNTEAFFGQGTRLTVV.

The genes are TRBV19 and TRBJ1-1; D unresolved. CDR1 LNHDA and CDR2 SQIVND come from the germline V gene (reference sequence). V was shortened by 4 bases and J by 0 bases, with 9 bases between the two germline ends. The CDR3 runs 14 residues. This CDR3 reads CASSNEALNTEAFF. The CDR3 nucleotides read TGTGCCAGTAGTAACGAGGCCTTGAACACTGAAGCTTTCTTT.

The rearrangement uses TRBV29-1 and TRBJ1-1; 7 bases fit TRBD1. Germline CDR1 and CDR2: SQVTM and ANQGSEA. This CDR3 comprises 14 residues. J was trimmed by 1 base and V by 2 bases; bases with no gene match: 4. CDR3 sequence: CSVELTGANTEAFF. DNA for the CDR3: TGCAGCGTTGAACTTACAGGGGCGAACACTGAAGCTTTCTTT. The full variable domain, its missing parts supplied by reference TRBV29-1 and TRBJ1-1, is SAVISQKPSRDICQRGTSLTIQCQVDSQVTMMFWYRQQPGQSLTLIATANQGSEATYESGFVIDKFPISRPNLTFSTLTVSNMSPEDSSIYLCSVELTGANTEAFFGQGTRLTVV.

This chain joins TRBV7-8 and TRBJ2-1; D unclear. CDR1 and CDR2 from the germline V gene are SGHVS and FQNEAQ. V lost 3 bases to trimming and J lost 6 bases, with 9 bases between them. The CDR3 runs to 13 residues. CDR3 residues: CASSFLLRNEQFF. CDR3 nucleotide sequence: TGTGCCAGCAGCTTTCTCCTCCGCAATGAGCAGTTCTTC. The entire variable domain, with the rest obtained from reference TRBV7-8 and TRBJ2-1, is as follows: GAGVSQSPRYKVAKRGQDVALRCDPISGHVSLFWYQQALGQGPEFLTYFQNEAQLDKSGLPSDRFFAERPEGSVSTLKIQRTQQEDSAVYLCASSFLLRNEQFFGPGTRLTVL.

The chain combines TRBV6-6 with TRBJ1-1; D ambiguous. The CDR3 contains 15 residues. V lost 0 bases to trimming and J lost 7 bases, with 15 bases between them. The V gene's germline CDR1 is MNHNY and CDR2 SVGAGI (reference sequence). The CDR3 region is CASSYSYYGSNEAFF. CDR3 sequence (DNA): TGTGCCAGCAGTTACTCGTACTACGGAAGCAATGAAGCTTTCTTT.

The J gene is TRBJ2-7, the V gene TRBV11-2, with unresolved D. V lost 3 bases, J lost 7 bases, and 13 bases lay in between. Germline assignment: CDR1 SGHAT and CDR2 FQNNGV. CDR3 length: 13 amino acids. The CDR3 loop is CASSFEEIEEQYF. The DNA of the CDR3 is TGTGCCAGCAGCTTTGAGGAAATAGAGGAGCAGTACTTC.

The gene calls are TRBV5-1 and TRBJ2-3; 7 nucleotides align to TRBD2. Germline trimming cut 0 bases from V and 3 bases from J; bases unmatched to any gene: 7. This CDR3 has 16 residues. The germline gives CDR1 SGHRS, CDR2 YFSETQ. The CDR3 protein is CASSLGEGGRTDTQYF. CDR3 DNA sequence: TGCGCCAGCAGCTTGGGTGAGGGAGGGAGGACAGATACGCAGTATTTT.

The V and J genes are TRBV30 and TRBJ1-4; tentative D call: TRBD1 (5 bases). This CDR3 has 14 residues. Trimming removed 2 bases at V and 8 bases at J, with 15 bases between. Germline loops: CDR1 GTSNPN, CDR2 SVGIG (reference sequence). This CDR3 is CAWSPGGSVEKLFF. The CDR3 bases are TGTGCCTGGAGTCCCGGGGGGTCGGTCGAAAAACTGTTTTTT.

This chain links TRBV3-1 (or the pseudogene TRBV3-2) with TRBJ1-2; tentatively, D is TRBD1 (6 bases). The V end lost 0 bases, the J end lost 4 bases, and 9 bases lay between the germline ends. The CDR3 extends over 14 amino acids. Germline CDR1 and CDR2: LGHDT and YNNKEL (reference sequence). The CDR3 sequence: CASSQDRTVYGYTF. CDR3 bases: TGTGCCAGCAGCCAAGACCGGACAGTCTATGGCTACACCTTC.

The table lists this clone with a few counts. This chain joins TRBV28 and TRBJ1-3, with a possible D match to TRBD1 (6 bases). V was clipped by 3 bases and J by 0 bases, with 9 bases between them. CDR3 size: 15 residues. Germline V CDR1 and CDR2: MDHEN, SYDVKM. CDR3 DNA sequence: TGTGCCAGCAGTTTTGGCAGGGGCTCTGGAAACACCATATATTTT. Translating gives CASSFGRGSGNTIYF.

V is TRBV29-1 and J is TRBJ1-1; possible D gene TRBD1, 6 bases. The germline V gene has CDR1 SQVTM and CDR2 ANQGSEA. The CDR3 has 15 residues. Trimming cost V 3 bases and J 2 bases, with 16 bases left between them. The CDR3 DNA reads TGCAGCGTTGATAGTAGGGCGGGGGCCAACACTGAAGCTTTCTTT. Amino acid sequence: CSVDSRAGANTEAFF.

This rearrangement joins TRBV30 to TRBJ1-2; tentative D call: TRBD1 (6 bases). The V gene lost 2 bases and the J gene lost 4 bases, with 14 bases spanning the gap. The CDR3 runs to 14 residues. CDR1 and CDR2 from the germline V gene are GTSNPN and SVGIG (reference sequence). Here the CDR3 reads CAWSKGQGTYGYTF. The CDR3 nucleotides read TGTGCCTGGAGTAAGGGGCAGGGGACCTATGGCTACACCTTC.

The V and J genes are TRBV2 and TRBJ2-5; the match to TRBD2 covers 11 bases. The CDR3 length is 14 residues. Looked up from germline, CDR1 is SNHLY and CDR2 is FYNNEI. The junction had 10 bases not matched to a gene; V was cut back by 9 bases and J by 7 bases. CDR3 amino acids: CASLPSGGPVTQYF. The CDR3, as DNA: TGTGCCAGTCTTCCTAGCGGGGGGCCGGTGACCCAGTACTTC.

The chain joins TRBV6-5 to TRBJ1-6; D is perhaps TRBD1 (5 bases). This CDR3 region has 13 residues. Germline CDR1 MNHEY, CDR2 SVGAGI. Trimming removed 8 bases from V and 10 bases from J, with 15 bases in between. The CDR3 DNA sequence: TGTGCCAGCGGGGCAGGGTGGCACTCACCCCTCCACTTT. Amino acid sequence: CASGAGWHSPLHF.

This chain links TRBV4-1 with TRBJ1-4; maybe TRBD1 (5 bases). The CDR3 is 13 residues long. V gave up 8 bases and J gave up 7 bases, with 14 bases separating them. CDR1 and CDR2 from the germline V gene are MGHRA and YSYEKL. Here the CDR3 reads CASALTGGEKLFF. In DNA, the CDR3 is TGCGCCAGCGCACTTACGGGGGGTGAAAAACTGTTTTTT.

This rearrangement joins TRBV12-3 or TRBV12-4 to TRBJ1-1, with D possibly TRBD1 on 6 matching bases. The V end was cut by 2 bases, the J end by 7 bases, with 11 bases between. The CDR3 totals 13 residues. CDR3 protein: CASSLNREGEAFF. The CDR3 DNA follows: TGTGCCAGCAGTTTAAACAGGGAGGGTGAAGCTTTCTTT.

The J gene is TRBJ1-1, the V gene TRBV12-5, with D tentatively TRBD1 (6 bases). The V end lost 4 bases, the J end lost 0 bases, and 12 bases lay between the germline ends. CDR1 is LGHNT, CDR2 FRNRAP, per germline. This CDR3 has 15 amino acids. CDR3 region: CASGSWTDMNTEAFF. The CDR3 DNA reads TGTGCTAGTGGTTCCTGGACAGACATGAACACTGAAGCTTTCTTT.